Below, 24 T cell receptor beta chains from the same sample are listed, as sequenced in a study of blood T cell repertoires in COVID-19. TCRdb's table, derived via immunoSEQ multiplex PCR, lists solely in-frame clones and lacks some. The sample lists more than 45,000 clones, less than 95% occurring once. Source material: peripheral blood. These receptors originate from a man aged 70-80 years with active COVID-19.

The CDR3 is CASSRDYQETQYF. DNA for the CDR3: TGTGCCAGCTCGCGGGACTACCAAGAGACCCAGTACTTC. The V gene is TRBV18, the J gene TRBJ2-5, with D possibly matching TRBD2 (6 bases). This CDR3 is 13 amino acids long. V was shortened by 6 bases and J by 0 bases, with 8 bases between the two germline ends. Germline V CDR1 and CDR2: KGHSH, LQKENI.

The chain combines TRBV19 with TRBJ2-1, with D tentatively TRBD2 (6 bases). Germline values: CDR1 LNHDA, CDR2 SQIVND (reference sequence). The CDR3 runs to 13 residues. Trimming removed 0 bases at V and 14 bases at J, with 14 bases between. As DNA, the CDR3 is TGTGCCAGTAGTATAGATTTGGGGGGATGGGAGTTCTTC. Translated: CASSIDLGGWEFF. Full variable domain (outside the CDR3, taken from reference TRBV19 and TRBJ2-1): DGGITQSPKYLFRKEGQNVTLSCEQNLNHDAMYWYRQDPGQGLRLIYYSQIVNDFQKGDIAEGYSVSREKKESFPLTVTSAQKNPTAFYLCASSIDLGGWEFFGPGTRLTVL.

With respect to this clone: The sample carries other DNA sequences with the same CDR3. CDR3 in DNA: TGTGCCATCAGTCGGGACAATGAGCAGTTCTTC. Translation: CAISRDNEQFF. V and J are TRBV10-3 and TRBJ2-1; D is ambiguous. V shed 5 bases and J shed 5 bases, with 4 bases lying between them. Germline V gives CDR1 ENHRY, CDR2 SYGVKD. The CDR3 is 11 residues long.

The chain is built from TRBV2 and TRBJ2-5; D possibly corresponds to TRBD2 (6 bases). This CDR3 spans 14 amino acids. Germline V lookup: CDR1 SNHLY, CDR2 FYNNEI. V lost 5 bases and J 4 bases, leaving 14 bases between the germline ends. CDR3 DNA: TGTGCCAGCAGTCGACTAGACCCGGGAGAGACCCAGTACTTC. Protein sequence: CASSRLDPGETQYF.

The rearrangement uses TRBV19 and TRBJ1-2; D is uncertain. V was cut by 4 bases and J by 4 bases, with 7 bases left in between. The CDR3 length is 12 residues. The germline V gene encodes CDR1 LNHDA and CDR2 SQIVND (reference sequence). CDR3 region: CASSTGGYGYTF. CDR3 bases: TGTGCCAGTAGTACCGGCGGCTATGGCTACACCTTC.

V usage is TRBV19 and J usage is TRBJ1-3; 7 bases align to TRBD1. In germline, CDR1 is LNHDA, CDR2 SQIVND (reference sequence). V lost 8 bases and J lost 5; bases outside the gene matches: 9. This CDR3 comprises 14 residues. The CDR3 DNA reads as TGTGCCAGTGCCCGGGACAGTCAGAGAAACACCATATATTTT. Protein: CASARDSQRNTIYF.

The chain combines TRBV21-1 with TRBJ1-4; TRBD1 is the table's D call, not checked against the DNA. TRBV21-1 is termed a pseudogene. The CDR3 has 16 residues. This CDR3 is CASSKAGTGGHEKLFF. The CDR3 DNA follows: TGTGCCAGCAGCAAAGCTGGGACAGGGGGTCATGAAAAACTGTTTTTT.

V and J are TRBV3-1 (or the pseudogene TRBV3-2) and TRBJ1-1, with 10 bases lining up with TRBD1. There are 14 residues in the CDR3. Germline values: CDR1 LGHDT, CDR2 YNNKEL (reference sequence). Unmatched junction bases numbered 7, after V lost 3 bases and J lost 9 bases. Here the CDR3 reads CASSQGQGKTKAFF. The CDR3 DNA sequence: TGTGCCAGCAGCCAGGGACAGGGGAAGACGAAAGCTTTCTTT.

This clone was picked up a small number of times. The chain combines TRBV10-1 with TRBJ2-7; 7 nucleotides agree with TRBD1. With V trimmed by 2 bases and J by 2 bases, 6 bases remained unmatched. CDR3 length: 15 amino acids. Germline V CDR1 and CDR2: WNHNN, SYGVQD (reference sequence). Written as DNA, the CDR3 is TGCGCCAGCAGTGAGGCAGGGGGAGCCCCCTACGAGCAGTACTTC. Residues: CASSEAGGAPYEQYF.

The CDR3 reads CASTSGGGARSSTDTQYF. Here the CDR3 DNA reads TGTGCCAGTACCTCCGGCGGGGGGGCCAGATCTAGCACAGATACGCAGTATTTT. V and J are TRBV19 and TRBJ2-3; 9 bases fit TRBD2. The germline gives CDR1 LNHDA, CDR2 SQIVND (reference sequence). This CDR3 spans 18 amino acids. V lost 7 bases to trimming and J lost 0 bases; unmatched junction nucleotides: 14.

This CDR3 is CASSLGAGELFF. DNA for the CDR3: TGTGCCAGCAGTTTAGGAGCCGGGGAGCTGTTTTTT. The rearrangement joins TRBV12-3 or TRBV12-4 to TRBJ2-2; no definite D call. CDR3 length equals 12 residues. V shed 1 base and J shed 6 bases, with 3 bases lying between them.

V gene TRBV6-6 combines with J gene TRBJ2-3; D is perhaps TRBD1 (5 bases). Trimming took 8 bases from V and 3 from J, leaving 15 bases between them. Germline values: CDR1 MNHNY, CDR2 SVGAGI (reference sequence). The CDR3 spans 14 residues. The CDR3 reads CASLYTYRTDTQYF. The CDR3, as DNA: TGTGCCAGCCTATATACTTACAGGACAGATACGCAGTATTTT.

V gene TRBV6-5 combines with J gene TRBJ1-5, with D maybe TRBD1 (6 bases). Germline lookup yields CDR1 MNHEY and CDR2 SVGAGI. The CDR3 has 13 amino acids. Trimming stripped 11 bases from V and 6 bases from J, with 17 bases between. The CDR3 DNA sequence: TGTGCCGGAAGCGGGGGGCCCGGTCAGCCCCAGCATTTT. Translated: CAGSGGPGQPQHF.

This clone was counted between two and nine times. The chain recombines TRBV2 with TRBJ2-7; D not resolved. The CDR3 sequence is 14 residues long. CDR1 and CDR2 (germline): SNHLY, FYNNEI. V was shortened by 2 bases and J by 7 bases, with 15 bases between the two germline ends. The CDR3 DNA follows: TGTGCCAGCAGTGAATCAGGTCACGCGCGAGAGCAGTACTTC. Translation gives CASSESGHAREQYF.

This clone occurred a few times. The rearrangement links TRBV10-3 to TRBJ2-3, with a weak D call TRBD2 (5 bases). The ends were cut back, 3 bases at V and 0 bases at J, with 7 bases in the middle. CDR3 length: 14 amino acids. Germline CDR1 reads ENHRY; CDR2 reads SYGVKD. As DNA, the CDR3 is TGTGCCATCAGTGAACGAGGGAGCACAGATACGCAGTATTTT. Translating it yields CAISERGSTDTQYF.

V is TRBV7-6 and J is TRBJ2-1; TRBD2 matches 8 bases. Losses at the gene ends were 3 bases for V and 7 bases for J; bases not matched to a gene: 8. Germline loops: CDR1 SGHVS, CDR2 FNYEAQ. This CDR3 is 15 amino acids long. CDR3 region: CASSLERVAGNEQFF. CDR3 sequence (DNA): TGTGCCAGCAGCTTGGAGAGGGTAGCGGGGAATGAGCAGTTCTTC.

The V gene is TRBV4-2, the J gene TRBJ2-3; 8 bases fit TRBD2. CDR1 and CDR2 from the germline V gene are LGHNA and YNFKEQ. The length of the CDR3 is 16 residues. V lost 5 bases, J lost 2 bases, and 9 bases stayed unmatched. CDR3 in amino acids: CASSERRGALTDTQYF. In nucleotides, the CDR3 is TGTGCCAGCAGCGAGCGGCGGGGGGCTCTCACAGATACGCAGTATTTT.

The chain uses TRBV2 and TRBJ1-2; D is unclear. Looked up from germline, CDR1 is SNHLY and CDR2 is FYNNEI. This CDR3 is 12 amino acids long. V was clipped by 4 bases and J by 4 bases, with 7 bases between them. The CDR3 DNA reads TGTGCCAGCAGTGGGGGAGGCTATGGCTACACCTTC. Amino acid sequence: CASSGGGYGYTF.

This clone has only a few counts. The V and J genes are TRBV19 and TRBJ1-5, with D possibly matching TRBD1 (6 bases). This CDR3 comprises 15 residues. Trimming removed 5 bases from V and 3 bases from J, with 14 bases in between. Germline loops: CDR1 LNHDA, CDR2 SQIVND (reference sequence). The CDR3 region has the DNA TGTGCCAGTAGTTTGTCGGGGGGCTCCAATCAGCCCCAGCATTTT. Translation gives CASSLSGGSNQPQHF.

The rearrangement links TRBV5-8 to TRBJ2-5; the D gene is possibly TRBD1 (6 bases). V was cut by 4 bases and J by 3 bases, with 10 bases left in between. The V gene's germline CDR1 is SGHTS and CDR2 YDEGEE. This CDR3 contains 13 residues. CDR3 in amino acids: CASSIGGKETQYF. Here the CDR3 DNA reads TGTGCCAGCAGCATAGGGGGTAAAGAGACCCAGTACTTC.

In its sample, this clone was seen once. The J gene is TRBJ1-1, the V gene TRBV3-1 (or the pseudogene TRBV3-2); D perhaps matches TRBD1 (6 bases). The germline CDR1 and CDR2 sequences are LGHDT and YNNKEL (reference sequence). The germline V and J ends were trimmed by 4 bases and 2 bases, with 11 bases remaining between them. CDR3 size: 14 residues. In nucleotides, the CDR3 is TGTGCCAGCAGCCTCGGGGGGCGCAACACTGAAGCTTTCTTT. Its translation: CASSLGGRNTEAFF.

This chain joins TRBV6-6 and TRBJ1-1; TRBD1 matches at 7 bases. Germline loops: CDR1 MNHNY, CDR2 SVGAGI (reference sequence). V shed 7 bases, J shed 1 base, and the junction held 6 bases outside the gene matches. The CDR3 extends over 14 amino acids. The CDR3 loop is CASTRGQGNTEAFF. Written as DNA, the CDR3 is TGTGCCAGCACTAGGGGGCAGGGGAACACTGAAGCTTTCTTT.

This chain connects TRBV10-3 to TRBJ1-1, with 8 bases aligning to TRBD1. V was clipped by 6 bases and J by 5 bases; unmatched bases: 11. CDR1 is ENHRY and CDR2 is SYGVKD in the germline V gene. The CDR3 is made up of 15 amino acids. The CDR3, as DNA: TGTGCCATCAGAGATGGACAGGGACTGATTACTGAAGCTTTCTTT. Protein product: CAIRDGQGLITEAFF.

The V and J genes are TRBV5-1 and TRBJ2-3; TRBD2 agrees at 14 bases. From germline, CDR1 is SGHRS and CDR2 YFSETQ. V was pared by 4 bases and J by 0 bases, with 7 bases of the junction left unmatched. The CDR3 is 18 amino acids. The CDR3 bases are TGCGCCAGCAGCGGGGGACTAGCGGGGGCCCTAAGCACAGATACGCAGTATTTT. Translating it yields CASSGGLAGALSTDTQYF. The complete variable domain, with remaining parts taken from reference TRBV5-1 and TRBJ2-3, reads KAGVTQTPRYLIKTRGQQVTLSCSPISGHRSVSWYQQTPGQGLQFLFEYFSETQRNKGNFPGRFSGRQFSNSRSEMNVSTLELGDSALYLCASSGGLAGALSTDTQYFGPGTRLTVL.